This T cell receptor (beta chain) was retrieved from a study of T-cell memory formation after mild COVID-19. Findings of the study overall: Contracting clones localized mainly to CM and EM when CD4+ and mainly to EMRA when CD8+. Clones that shrank (day 15 to 85) were balanced CD4/CD8, whereas later expanders leaned CD4+. The study detected some responding clones in pre-infection memory, suggesting cross-reactive memory joined.

CDR3 length: 17 residues. V dropped 1 base and J dropped 2; count of bases not matched to a gene: 9. Germline CDR1 is DFQATT and CDR2 is SNEGSKA (reference sequence). TCRdb re-derived calls from the 5' RACE reads in MiXCR, one entry per CDR3 protein. The profile shows 150,000 to 200,000 distinct CDR3 sequences, about a third of them singletons. As to this clonotype: The antigen is unknown.

This sequence was found in an adult woman who had mild COVID-19 (a few samples of this study predate the infection). Cell type and time point are not known. Sequencing was performed on PBMCs or a T cell subset sorted from them (not recorded which). The V gene is TRBV20-1, the J gene TRBJ2-1; TRBD2 agrees at 9 bases. The CDR3 nucleotides are TGCAGTGCTAGAGGAGTCTGGCGGGAGGGCCCCTACAATGAGCAGTTCTTC. This sequence encodes CSARGVWREGPYNEQFF.